These T cell receptor beta chains were read from a single sample in a study of vaccination effects on CD4 cells after COVID-19. Their antigen targets remain unknown. Produced via immunoSEQ multiplex PCR; TCRdb's table is partial and in-frame only. The sample holds approximately 40,000 clones, approximately 73% seen once. The specimen comprised CD4+ T cells from PBMCs cultured with a peptide pool, sampled before COVID-19 vaccination. Receptors were obtained from a human donor who had a prior SARS-CoV-2 infection. The CDR3 runs from the conserved cysteine through the conserved F or W. D genes are given only for firm matches. Clone size, where shown, is once, few, many, or a class for clones that have expanded.

>TRBJ2-7|-|TRBV5-1|TRBD1
CASSGWGQGSEQYF
TGCGCCAGCAGCGGGTGGGGACAGGGAAGCGAGCAGTACTTC
>TRBJ2-5|-|TRBV11-2|TRBD2
CASSPRTSHYQETQYF
TGTGCCAGCAGCCCAAGGACTAGTCATTACCAAGAGACCCAGTACTTC
>TRBJ1-1|-|TRBV5-1|-
CASRGDTEAFF
TGCGCCAGCAGAGGGGACACTGAAGCTTTCTTT
>TRBJ1-3|-|TRBV7-8|-
CASSLMRAAGNTIYF
TGTGCCAGCAGCTTAATGAGGGCCGCTGGAAACACCATATATTTT
>TRBJ1-2|-|TRBV30|-
CAGVVSNYGYTF
TGTGCCGGGGTAGTCTCTAACTATGGCTACACCTTC
>TRBJ2-1|-|TRBV4-2|TRBD2
CASSQGLAGTYEQFF
TGTGCCAGCAGCCAAGGACTAGCGGGAACATATGAGCAGTTCTTC
>TRBJ1-2|-|TRBV19|-
CASSSHRDGDLFGYTF
TGTGCCAGTAGTTCTCACCGGGACGGGGACCTCTTTGGCTACACCTTC
>TRBJ1-1|-|TRBV7-2|-
CASSLPETGIRAFF
TGTGCCAGCAGCTTACCGGAGACGGGAATTCGAGCTTTCTTT
>TRBJ2-5|once|TRBV5-1|-
CASSLSQETQYF
TGCGCCAGCAGCTTGTCCCAAGAGACCCAGTACTTC
>TRBJ2-5|once|TRBV11-2|-
CASSQGGETQYF
TGTGCCAGCAGCCAAGGGGGAGAGACCCAGTACTTC
>TRBJ1-4|-|TRBV7-9|-
CASSPTGGEEKLFF
TGTGCCAGCAGTCCGACAGGAGGGGAGGAAAAACTGTTTTTT
>TRBJ2-7|-|TRBV21-1|-
CASSKARRSTCLYEQYF
TGTGCCAGCAGCAAAGCGCGCCGGTCAACCTGTCTGTACGAGCAGTACTTC
>TRBJ2-5|-|TRBV27|TRBD1
CASSSLTGAGLTQYF
TGTGCCAGCAGCAGCCTGACAGGGGCGGGTTTGACCCAGTACTTC
>TRBJ2-3|-|TRBV4-1|-
CASSQMGGGLADTQYF
TGCGCCAGCAGCCAGATGGGGGGGGGCCTAGCAGATACACAGTATTTT
>TRBJ1-3|few|TRBV5-1|-
CASSSGIDRLSGNTIYF
TGCGCCAGCAGCTCGGGGATTGACAGGCTCTCTGGAAACACCATATATTTT
>TRBJ2-5|-|TRBV11-2|TRBD1
CASSGQGQTIGTQYF
TGTGCCAGCAGCGGACAGGGACAGACAATCGGGACCCAGTACTTC
>TRBJ2-7|few|TRBV2|-
CASSRGVAPYEQYF
TGTGCCAGCAGTAGGGGGGTCGCCCCCTACGAGCAGTACTTC
>TRBJ2-5|few|TRBV3-1/TRBV3-2|TRBD2
CASSQVTSGGAQETQYF
TGTGCCAGCAGCCAAGTGACTAGCGGGGGGGCCCAAGAGACCCAGTACTTC
>TRBJ1-5|-|TRBV6-1|-
CASSEIRQTQHF
TGTGCCAGCAGTGAAATTCGCCAAACCCAGCATTTT
>TRBJ2-1|-|TRBV15|-
CATSRAPGAGLDEQFF
TGTGCCACCAGCAGGGCCCCTGGGGCCGGCCTGGATGAGCAGTTCTTC
>TRBJ2-5|-|TRBV24-1|TRBD1
CATSDYSRGRETQYF
TGTGCCACCAGTGACTACAGCAGGGGGCGGGAGACCCAGTACTTC
>TRBJ2-4|-|TRBV4-2|TRBD2
CASSQAPIAGESGAKNIQYF
TGTGCCAGCAGCCAAGCCCCCATAGCGGGGGAATCGGGAGCCAAAAACATTCAGTACTTC
>TRBJ1-3|-|TRBV6-2/TRBV6-3|-
CASSYSSPGLSSGNTIYF
TGTGCCAGCAGTTACTCGTCCCCGGGCCTCAGCTCTGGAAACACCATATATTTT
>TRBJ2-7|-|TRBV7-9|-
CASSFTSTPGEQYF
TGTGCCAGCAGCTTTACTAGTACCCCCGGCGAGCAGTACTTC
>TRBJ1-2|-|TRBV7-9|-
CASSFTASYGYTF
TGTGCCAGCAGCTTTACAGCCAGCTATGGCTACACCTTC
>TRBJ2-7|few|TRBV7-3|TRBD2
CASSQLAGNEQYF
TGTGCCAGCAGCCAACTAGCGGGGAACGAGCAGTACTTC